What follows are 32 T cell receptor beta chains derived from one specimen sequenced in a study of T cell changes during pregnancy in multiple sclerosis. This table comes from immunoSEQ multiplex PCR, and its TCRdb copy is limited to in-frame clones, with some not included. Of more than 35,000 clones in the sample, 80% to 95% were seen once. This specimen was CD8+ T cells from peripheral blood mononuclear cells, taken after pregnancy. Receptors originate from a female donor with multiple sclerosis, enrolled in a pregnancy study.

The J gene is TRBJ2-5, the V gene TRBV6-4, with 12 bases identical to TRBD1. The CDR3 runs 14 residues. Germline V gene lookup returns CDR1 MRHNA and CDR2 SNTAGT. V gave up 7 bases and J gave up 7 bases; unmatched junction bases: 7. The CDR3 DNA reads TGTGCCAGCAAGGGACAGGGGGCGCTGGTGACCCAGTACTTC. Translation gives CASKGQGALVTQYF.

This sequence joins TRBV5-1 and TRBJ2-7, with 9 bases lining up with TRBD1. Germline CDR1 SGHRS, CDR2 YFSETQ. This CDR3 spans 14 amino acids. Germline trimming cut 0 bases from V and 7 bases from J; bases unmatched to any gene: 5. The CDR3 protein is CASSLEDRGREQYF. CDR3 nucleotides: TGCGCCAGCAGCTTGGAGGACAGGGGACGAGAGCAGTACTTC.

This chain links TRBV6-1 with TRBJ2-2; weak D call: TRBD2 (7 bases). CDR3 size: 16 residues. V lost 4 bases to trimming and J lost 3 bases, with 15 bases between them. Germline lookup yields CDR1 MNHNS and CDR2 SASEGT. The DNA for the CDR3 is TGTGCCAGCAGTGCCCTAGGAGGGGGGGACACCGGGGAGCTGTTTTTT. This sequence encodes CASSALGGGDTGELFF.

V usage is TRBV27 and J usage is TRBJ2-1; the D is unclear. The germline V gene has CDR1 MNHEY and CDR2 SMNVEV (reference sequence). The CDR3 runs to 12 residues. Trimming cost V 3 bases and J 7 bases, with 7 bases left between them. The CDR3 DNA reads TGTGCCAGCAGTTTTGGAGCGAATGAGCAGTTCTTC. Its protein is CASSFGANEQFF.

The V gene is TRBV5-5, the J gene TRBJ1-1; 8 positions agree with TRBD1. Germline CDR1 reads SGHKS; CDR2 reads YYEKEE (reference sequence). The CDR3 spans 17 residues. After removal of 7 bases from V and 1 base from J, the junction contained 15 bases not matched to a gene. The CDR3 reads CASLEDRVDLGNTEAFF. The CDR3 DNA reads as TGTGCCAGCCTTGAGGACAGGGTAGATCTAGGGAACACTGAAGCTTTCTTT.

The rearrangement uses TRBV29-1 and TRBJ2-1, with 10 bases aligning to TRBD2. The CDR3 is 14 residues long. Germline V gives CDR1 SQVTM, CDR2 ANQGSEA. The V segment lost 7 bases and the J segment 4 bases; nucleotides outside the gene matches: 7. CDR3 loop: CSAVSGGAYNEQFF. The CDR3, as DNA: TGCAGCGCGGTAAGCGGGGGGGCGTACAATGAGCAGTTCTTC.

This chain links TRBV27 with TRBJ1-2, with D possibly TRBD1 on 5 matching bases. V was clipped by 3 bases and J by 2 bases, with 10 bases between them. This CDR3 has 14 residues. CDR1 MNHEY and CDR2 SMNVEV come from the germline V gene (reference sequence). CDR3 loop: CASSFGQGNYGYTF. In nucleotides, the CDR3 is TGTGCCAGCAGTTTCGGGCAGGGCAACTATGGCTACACCTTC.

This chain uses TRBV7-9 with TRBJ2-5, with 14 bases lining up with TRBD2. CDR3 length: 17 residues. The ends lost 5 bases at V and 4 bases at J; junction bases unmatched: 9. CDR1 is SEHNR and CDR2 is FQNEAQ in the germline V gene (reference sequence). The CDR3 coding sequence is TGTGCCAGCAGCCCGACTAGCGGGGGGGCAGCCGGAGAGACCCAGTACTTC. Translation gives CASSPTSGGAAGETQYF.

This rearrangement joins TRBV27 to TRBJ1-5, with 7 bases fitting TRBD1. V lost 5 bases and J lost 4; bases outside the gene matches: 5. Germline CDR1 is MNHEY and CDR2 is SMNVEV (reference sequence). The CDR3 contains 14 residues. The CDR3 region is CASSKVRGNQPQHF. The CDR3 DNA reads TGTGCCAGCAGTAAAGTCAGGGGGAATCAGCCCCAGCATTTT.

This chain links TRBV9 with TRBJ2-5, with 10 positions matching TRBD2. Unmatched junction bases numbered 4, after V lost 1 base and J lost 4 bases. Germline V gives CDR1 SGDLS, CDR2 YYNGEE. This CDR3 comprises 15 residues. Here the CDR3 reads CASSVLAGAGETQYF. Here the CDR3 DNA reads TGTGCCAGCAGCGTACTAGCGGGAGCCGGAGAGACCCAGTACTTC.

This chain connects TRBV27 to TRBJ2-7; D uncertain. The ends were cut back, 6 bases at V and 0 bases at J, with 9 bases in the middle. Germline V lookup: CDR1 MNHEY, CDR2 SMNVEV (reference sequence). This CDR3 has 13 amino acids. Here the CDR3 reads CASRPYSSYEQYF. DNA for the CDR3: TGTGCCAGCAGACCATATAGCTCCTACGAGCAGTACTTC.

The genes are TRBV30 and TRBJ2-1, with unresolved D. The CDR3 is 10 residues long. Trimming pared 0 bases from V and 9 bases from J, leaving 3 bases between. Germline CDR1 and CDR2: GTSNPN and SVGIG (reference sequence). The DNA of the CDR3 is TGTGCCTGGAGTGTTCTTGAGCAGTTCTTC. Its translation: CAWSVLEQFF.

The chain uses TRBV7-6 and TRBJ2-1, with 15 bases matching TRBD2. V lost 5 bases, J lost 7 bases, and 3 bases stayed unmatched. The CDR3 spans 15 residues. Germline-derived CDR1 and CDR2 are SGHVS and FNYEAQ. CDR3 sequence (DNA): TGTGCCAGCAGCATGGGACTAGCGGGAGGTAATGAGCAGTTCTTC. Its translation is CASSMGLAGGNEQFF.

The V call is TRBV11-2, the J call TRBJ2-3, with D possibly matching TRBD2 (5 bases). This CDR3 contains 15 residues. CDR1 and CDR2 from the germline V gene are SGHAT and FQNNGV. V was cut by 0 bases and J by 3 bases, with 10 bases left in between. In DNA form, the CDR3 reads TGTGCCAGCAGCTTAGAGCGGGCGTTTACAGATACGCAGTATTTT. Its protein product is CASSLERAFTDTQYF. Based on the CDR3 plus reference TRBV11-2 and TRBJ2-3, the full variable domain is EAGVAQSPRYKIIEKRQSVAFWCNPISGHATLYWYQQILGQGPKLLIQFQNNGVVDDSQLPKDRFSAERLKGVDSTLKIQPAKLEDSAVYLCASSLERAFTDTQYFGPGTRLTVL.

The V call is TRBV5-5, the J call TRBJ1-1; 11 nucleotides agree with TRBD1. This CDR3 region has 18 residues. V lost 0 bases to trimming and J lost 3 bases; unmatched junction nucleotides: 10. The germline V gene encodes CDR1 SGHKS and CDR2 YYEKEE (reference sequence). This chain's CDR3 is CASSLVIWDRGLYTEAFF. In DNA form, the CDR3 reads TGTGCCAGCAGCTTGGTGATTTGGGACAGGGGGTTGTACACTGAAGCTTTCTTT.

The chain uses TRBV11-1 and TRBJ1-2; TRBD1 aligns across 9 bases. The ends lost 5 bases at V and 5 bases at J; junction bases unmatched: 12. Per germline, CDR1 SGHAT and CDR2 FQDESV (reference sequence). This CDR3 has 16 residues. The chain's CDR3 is CASSPTPQGAGYGYTF. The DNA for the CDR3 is TGTGCCAGCAGCCCGACCCCACAGGGGGCTGGTTATGGCTACACCTTC. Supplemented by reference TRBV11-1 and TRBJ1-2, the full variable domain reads EAEVAQSPRYKITEKSQAVAFWCDPISGHATLYWYRQILGQGPELLVQFQDESVVDDSQLPKDRFSAERLKGVDSTLKIQPAELGDSAMYLCASSPTPQGAGYGYTFGSGTRLTVV.

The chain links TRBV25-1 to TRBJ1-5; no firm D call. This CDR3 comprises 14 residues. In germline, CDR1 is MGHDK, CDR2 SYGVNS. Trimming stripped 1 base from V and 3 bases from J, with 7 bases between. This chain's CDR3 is CASSELSSNQPQHF. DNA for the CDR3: TGTGCCAGCAGTGAATTATCCTCCAATCAGCCCCAGCATTTT.

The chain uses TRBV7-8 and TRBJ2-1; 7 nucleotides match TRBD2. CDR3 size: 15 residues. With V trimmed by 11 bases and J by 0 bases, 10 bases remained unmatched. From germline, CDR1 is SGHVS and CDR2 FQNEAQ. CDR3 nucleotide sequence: TGTGCCTCGGCCCTATGGGGGGGCTCCTACAATGAGCAGTTCTTC. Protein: CASALWGGSYNEQFF.

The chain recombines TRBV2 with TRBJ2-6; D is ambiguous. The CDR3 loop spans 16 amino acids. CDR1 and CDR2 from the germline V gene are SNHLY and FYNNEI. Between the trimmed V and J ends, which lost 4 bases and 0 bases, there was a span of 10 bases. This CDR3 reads CASSVVVSSGANVLTF. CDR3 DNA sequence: TGTGCCAGCAGTGTAGTCGTAAGCTCTGGGGCCAACGTCCTGACTTTC.

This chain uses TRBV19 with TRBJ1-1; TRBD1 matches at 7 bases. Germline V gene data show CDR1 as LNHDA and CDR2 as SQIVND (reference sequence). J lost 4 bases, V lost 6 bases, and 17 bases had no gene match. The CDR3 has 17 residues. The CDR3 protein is CASRGFDREKASTEAFF. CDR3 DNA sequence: TGTGCCAGTAGGGGCTTCGACAGGGAAAAGGCCAGCACTGAAGCTTTCTTT.

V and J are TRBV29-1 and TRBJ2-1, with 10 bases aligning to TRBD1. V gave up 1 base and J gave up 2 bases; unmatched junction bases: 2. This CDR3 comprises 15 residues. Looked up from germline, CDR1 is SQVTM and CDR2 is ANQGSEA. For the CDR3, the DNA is TGCAGCGTTGAAGCCGGGACAGGGGCCTACAATGAGCAGTTCTTC. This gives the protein CSVEAGTGAYNEQFF.

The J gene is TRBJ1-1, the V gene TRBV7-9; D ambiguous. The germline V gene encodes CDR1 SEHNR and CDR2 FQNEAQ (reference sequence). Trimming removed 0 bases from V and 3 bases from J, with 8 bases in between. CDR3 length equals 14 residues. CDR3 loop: CASSLAASDTEAFF. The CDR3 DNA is TGTGCCAGCAGCTTAGCCGCCTCGGACACTGAAGCTTTCTTT.

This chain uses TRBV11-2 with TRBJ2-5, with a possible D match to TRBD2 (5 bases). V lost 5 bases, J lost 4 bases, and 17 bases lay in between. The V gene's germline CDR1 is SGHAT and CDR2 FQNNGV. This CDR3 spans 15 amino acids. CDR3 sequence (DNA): TGTGCCAGCAGCCGAGGCTGGGGAGAGGGAGAGACCCAGTACTTC. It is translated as CASSRGWGEGETQYF.

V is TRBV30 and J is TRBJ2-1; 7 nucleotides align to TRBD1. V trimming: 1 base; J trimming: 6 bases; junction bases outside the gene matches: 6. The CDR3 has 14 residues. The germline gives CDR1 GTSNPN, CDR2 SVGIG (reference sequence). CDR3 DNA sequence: TGTGCCTGGAGTGAAGGGGGCTCCGGCAATGAGCAGTTCTTC. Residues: CAWSEGGSGNEQFF. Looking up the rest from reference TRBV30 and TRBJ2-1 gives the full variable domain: SQTIHQWPATLVQPVGSPLSLECTVEGTSNPNLYWYRQAAGRGLQLLFYSVGIGQISSEVPQNLSASRPQDRQFILSSKKLLLSDSGFYLCAWSEGGSGNEQFFGPGTRLTVL.

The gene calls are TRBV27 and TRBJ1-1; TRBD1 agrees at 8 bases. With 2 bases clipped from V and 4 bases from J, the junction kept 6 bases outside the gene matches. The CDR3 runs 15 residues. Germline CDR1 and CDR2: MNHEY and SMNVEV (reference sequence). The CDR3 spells CASSLGSGGSTEAFF. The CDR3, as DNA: TGTGCCAGCAGTTTAGGTTCAGGGGGCAGCACTGAAGCTTTCTTT.

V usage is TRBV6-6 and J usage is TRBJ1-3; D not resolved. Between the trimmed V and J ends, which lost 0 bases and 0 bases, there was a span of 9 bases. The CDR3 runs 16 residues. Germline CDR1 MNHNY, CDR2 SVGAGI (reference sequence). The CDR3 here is CASSYSPAYSGNTIYF. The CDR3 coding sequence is TGTGCCAGCAGTTACTCCCCAGCGTACTCTGGAAACACCATATATTTT.

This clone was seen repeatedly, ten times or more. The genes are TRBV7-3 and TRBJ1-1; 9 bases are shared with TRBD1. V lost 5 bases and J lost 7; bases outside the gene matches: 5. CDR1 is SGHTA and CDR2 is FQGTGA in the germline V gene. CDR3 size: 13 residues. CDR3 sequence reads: CASSADRGHEAFF. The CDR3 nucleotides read TGTGCCAGCAGCGCGGACAGGGGACATGAAGCTTTCTTT.

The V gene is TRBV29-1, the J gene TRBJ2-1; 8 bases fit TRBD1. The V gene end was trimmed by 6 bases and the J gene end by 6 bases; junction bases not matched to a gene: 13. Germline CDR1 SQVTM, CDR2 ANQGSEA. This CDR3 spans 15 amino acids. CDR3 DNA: TGCAGCGTGGCCGACCCGGGACAGGACCCCAATGAGCAGTTCTTC. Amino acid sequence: CSVADPGQDPNEQFF.

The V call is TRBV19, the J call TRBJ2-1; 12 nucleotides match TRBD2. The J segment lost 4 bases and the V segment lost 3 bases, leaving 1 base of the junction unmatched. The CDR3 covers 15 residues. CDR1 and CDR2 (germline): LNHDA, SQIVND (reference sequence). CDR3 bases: TGTGCCAGTAGTATCGGGACTAGCGGGTACAATGAGCAGTTCTTC. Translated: CASSIGTSGYNEQFF.

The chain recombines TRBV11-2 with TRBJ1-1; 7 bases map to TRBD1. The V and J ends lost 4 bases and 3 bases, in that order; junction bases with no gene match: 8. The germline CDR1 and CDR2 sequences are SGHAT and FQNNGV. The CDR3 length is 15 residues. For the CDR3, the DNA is TGTGCCAGCAGCTCCCTGACAGGGTTGGACACTGAAGCTTTCTTT. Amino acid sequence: CASSSLTGLDTEAFF.

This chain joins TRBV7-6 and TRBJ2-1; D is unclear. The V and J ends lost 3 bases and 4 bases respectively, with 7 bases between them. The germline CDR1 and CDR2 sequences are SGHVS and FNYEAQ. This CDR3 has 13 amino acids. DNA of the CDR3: TGTGCCAGCAGCTTCGAACTATACAATGAGCAGTTCTTC. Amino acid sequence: CASSFELYNEQFF.

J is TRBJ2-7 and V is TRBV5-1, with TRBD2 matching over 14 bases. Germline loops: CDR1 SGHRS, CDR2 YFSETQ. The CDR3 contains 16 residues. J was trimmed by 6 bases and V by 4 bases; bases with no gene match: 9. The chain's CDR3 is CASSPTGLAGASEQYF. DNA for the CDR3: TGCGCCAGCAGCCCCACGGGACTAGCGGGAGCCAGCGAGCAGTACTTC.